The 20 T cell receptor beta chains below come from one sample, sequenced in a study of Ad26.COV2.S vaccination and SARS-CoV-2 variants. Using immunoSEQ multiplex PCR, the repertoire was profiled, and TCRdb retains in-frame clones only, with some absent. The profile shows some 7,000 clones, 84% of them singletons. The sequenced sample was peripheral blood, obtained after recovery from COVID-19. The receptors originated from a human donor who had recovered from COVID-19.

In this sample, this clone is large (0.1 to 1%). The chain uses TRBV13 and TRBJ2-2, with a possible D match to TRBD2 (5 bases). The CDR3 loop spans 14 amino acids. Trimming left V 8 bases short and J 5 bases short, with 15 bases between. Germline-derived CDR1 and CDR2 are PRHDT and FYEKMQ (reference sequence). This CDR3 is CASGILGTTGELFF. CDR3 nucleotides: TGTGCCAGCGGAATACTAGGAACGACCGGGGAGCTGTTTTTT.

The rearrangement joins TRBV6-6 to TRBJ1-1, with 7 bases fitting TRBD1. This CDR3 region has 16 residues. CDR1 MNHNY and CDR2 SVGAGI come from the germline V gene (reference sequence). After removal of 2 bases from V and 3 bases from J, the junction contained 9 bases not matched to a gene. The CDR3 bases are TGTGCCAGCAGTTACCCGAGACAGGGTATTGACACTGAAGCTTTCTTT. Translating gives CASSYPRQGIDTEAFF.

This rearrangement joins TRBV19 to TRBJ2-2; no definite D call. The V and J ends lost 3 bases and 7 bases respectively, with 6 bases between them. The CDR3 sequence is 12 residues long. The germline V gene has CDR1 LNHDA and CDR2 SQIVND (reference sequence). CDR3 sequence reads: CASSIPIGELFF. The CDR3 DNA sequence: TGTGCCAGTAGTATCCCAATCGGGGAGCTGTTTTTT.

The gene calls are TRBV20-1 and TRBJ1-1; D is unclear. This CDR3 is built from 11 residues. Germline CDR1 reads DFQATT; CDR2 reads SNEGSKA (reference sequence). Deletions cut 6 bases from V and 5 bases from J, with 10 bases between. CDR3 sequence reads: CSATGMTEAFF. In nucleotides, the CDR3 is TGCAGTGCCACCGGGATGACTGAAGCTTTCTTT.

The chain links TRBV2 to TRBJ2-5; perhaps TRBD2 as D (6 bases). Germline V CDR1 and CDR2: SNHLY, FYNNEI. The CDR3 length is 11 residues. V was trimmed by 11 bases and J by 4 bases, leaving 11 bases between them. In nucleotides, the CDR3 is TGTGCCGGGACTTTCGCAGAGACCCAGTACTTC. Translating it yields CAGTFAETQYF.

The V and J genes are TRBV18 and TRBJ1-4; D is ambiguous. The CDR3 covers 17 residues. Germline V gene data show CDR1 as KGHSH and CDR2 as LQKENI. Trimming pared 0 bases from V and 3 bases from J, leaving 14 bases between. CDR3 nucleotide sequence: TGTGCCAGCTCACCACCGTCTGCCGCGCGAGCTAATGAAAAACTGTTTTTT. As protein: CASSPPSAARANEKLFF.

The CDR3 region has the DNA TGTGCCAGCAGCACTGCGAACACTGAAGCTTTCTTT. Its translation: CASSTANTEAFF. J is TRBJ1-1 and V is TRBV6-2 or TRBV6-3; D unclear. Germline assignment: CDR1 MNHEY and CDR2 SVGEGT. Trimming took 6 bases from V and 1 from J, leaving 6 bases between them. The CDR3 runs 12 residues.

A word on this clone: The sample has other DNA sequences that encode this CDR3 too. This chain uses TRBV13 with TRBJ2-7; D is undetermined. This CDR3 contains 12 residues. The germline CDR1 and CDR2 sequences are PRHDT and FYEKMQ (reference sequence). V lost 5 bases, J lost 2 bases, and 7 bases lay in between. The CDR3: CASSLSTYEQYF. Written as DNA, the CDR3 is TGTGCCAGCAGCCTTTCCACCTACGAGCAGTACTTC.

This clone was detected only a few times. The chain joins TRBV27 to TRBJ2-1, with unresolved D. Germline V lookup: CDR1 MNHEY, CDR2 SMNVEV (reference sequence). The CDR3 length is 13 residues. V shed 0 bases and J shed 4 bases, with 4 bases lying between them. The CDR3, as DNA: TGTGCCAGCAGTTTATCTCTTTACAATGAGCAGTTCTTC. It translates to CASSLSLYNEQFF.

The rearrangement joins TRBV4-3 to TRBJ2-5; D call uncertain. V lost 2 bases and J 6 bases, leaving 19 bases between the germline ends. The length of the CDR3 is 16 residues. Germline V lookup: CDR1 LGHNA, CDR2 YSLEER. CDR3 in amino acids: CASSQSFGERRKTQYF. The CDR3 bases are TGCGCCAGCAGCCAAAGTTTCGGCGAGAGGCGGAAGACCCAGTACTTC.

The chain uses TRBV7-9 and TRBJ1-1, with D perhaps TRBD1 (5 bases). Germline-derived CDR1 and CDR2 are SEHNR and FQNEAQ (reference sequence). The length of the CDR3 is 15 residues. Trimming took 7 bases from V and 1 from J, leaving 16 bases between them. CDR3 amino acids: CASTSPGGTNTEAFF. CDR3 sequence (DNA): TGTGCCAGCACTTCTCCCGGGGGAACGAACACTGAAGCTTTCTTT.

The table lists this clone with a count of one. The V and J genes are TRBV4-3 and TRBJ1-3, with 11 bases fitting TRBD1. Germline assignment: CDR1 LGHNA and CDR2 YSLEER. Unmatched junction bases numbered 5, after V lost 4 bases and J lost 0 bases. This CDR3 has 17 residues. The CDR3 coding sequence is TGCGCCAGCAGCCCTGGGACAGGGGGATACTCTGGAAACACCATATATTTT. It yields the protein CASSPGTGGYSGNTIYF.

The chain recombines TRBV5-8 with TRBJ1-6; no firm D call. Germline loops: CDR1 SGHTS, CDR2 YDEGEE. The CDR3 consists of 15 residues. V was trimmed by 0 bases and J by 2 bases, leaving 6 bases between them. The CDR3: CASSLGGAYNSPLHF. The CDR3 coding sequence is TGTGCCAGCAGCTTGGGAGGCGCCTATAATTCACCCCTCCACTTT.

The CDR3 is CASKFPTYQETQYF. CDR3 DNA sequence: TGTGCCAGCAAGTTTCCTACCTATCAAGAGACCCAGTACTTC. This chain uses TRBV6-5 with TRBJ2-5; D is uncertain. The CDR3 has 14 residues. V gave up 7 bases and J gave up 2 bases, with 14 bases separating them. Germline CDR1 reads MNHEY; CDR2 reads SVGAGI.

V is TRBV7-8 and J is TRBJ1-1; D is ambiguous. Trimming cost V 3 bases and J 7 bases, with 9 bases left between them. Germline CDR1 SGHVS, CDR2 FQNEAQ. CDR3 size: 12 residues. Here the CDR3 reads CASSFAEGEAFF. CDR3 coding DNA: TGTGCCAGCAGCTTTGCGGAAGGTGAAGCTTTCTTT.

This clone was seen only a few times. This rearrangement joins TRBV7-2 to TRBJ1-6, with TRBD1 identical over 10 bases. V shed 3 bases and J 7 bases; nucleotides not matched to a gene: 3. This CDR3 is built from 15 residues. Germline V gives CDR1 SGHTA, CDR2 FQGNSA. CDR3 DNA: TGTGCCAGCAGCTTGACAGGGGGCGCAAATTCACCCCTCCACTTT. This gives the protein CASSLTGGANSPLHF.

The CDR3 here is CASSEAERFARYF. CDR3 in DNA: TGTGCCAGCAGTGAAGCCGAGAGATTTGCCCGGTACTTC. V usage is TRBV6-1 and J usage is TRBJ2-7; D is unclear. Germline lookup yields CDR1 MNHNS and CDR2 SASEGT. This CDR3 has 13 amino acids. The V gene lost 0 bases and the J gene lost 12 bases, with 15 bases spanning the gap.

The chain recombines TRBV6-2 or TRBV6-3 with TRBJ2-1, with TRBD2 identical over 13 bases. This CDR3 is built from 21 residues. The junction had 16 bases not matched to a gene; V was cut back by 5 bases and J by 0 bases. Germline V gene lookup returns CDR1 MNHEY and CDR2 SVGEGT. The CDR3 here is CASSPYTPGLAGPPSYNEQFF. The CDR3 DNA is TGTGCCAGCAGTCCATATACTCCGGGACTAGCGGGACCTCCCTCCTACAATGAGCAGTTCTTC.

The V gene is TRBV28, the J gene TRBJ2-1; D uncertain. Germline CDR1 and CDR2: MDHEN and SYDVKM. The CDR3 consists of 13 residues. V was shortened by 6 bases and J by 6 bases, with 12 bases between the two germline ends. CDR3 in amino acids: CASSPSAFNEQFF. The CDR3 coding sequence is TGTGCCAGCAGCCCTTCCGCTTTCAATGAGCAGTTCTTC. Filled out from reference TRBV28 and TRBJ2-1, the complete variable domain reads DVKVTQSSRYLVKRTGEKVFLECVQDMDHENMFWYRQDPGLGLRLIYFSYDVKMKEKGDIPEGYSVSREKKERFSLILESASTNQTSMYLCASSPSAFNEQFFGPGTRLTVL.

Points on this clone: This probably arose from a read error, given a far larger clone one base away. The V gene is TRBV29-1, the J gene TRBJ1-2; 12 bases agree with TRBD1. The germline V gene has CDR1 SQVTM and CDR2 ANQGSEA. The trim removed 4 bases at V and 3 bases at J, leaving 9 bases unmatched. The CDR3 sequence is 16 residues long. DNA of the CDR3: TGCAGCGTTGGATTGACGGGACAGGGGGCTGACTATGGCTACACCTTC. This codes for CSVGLTGQGADYGYTF.